Each of the 13 T cell receptor beta chains below was sequenced from the same sample in a study of T cells in Graves' hyperthyroidism and ophthalmopathy. Researchers took RNA transcripts and amplified the TCR beta CDR3 regions from them. Primed by the HTBI set, a first-round RT-PCR was run on the TCR CDR3. TCRdb called the multiplex PCR reads again in MiXCR, with one record for every CDR3 protein. The top ten clones hold 7% to 9.5% of a sample with under 350,000 distinct CDR3 sequences, roughly 15% of them seen once. The material sequenced was blood. Receptors were obtained from a woman between 40 and 55 years old with Graves' hyperthyroidism.

On this clonotype itself: Since a much larger clone is just one base distant, this may be a read error. This rearrangement joins TRBV7-9 to TRBJ2-1; D is perhaps TRBD2 (5 bases). CDR3 size: 15 residues. The V gene's germline CDR1 is SEHNR and CDR2 FQNEAQ (reference sequence). Trimming left V 6 bases short and J 0 bases short, with 12 bases between. The CDR3 coding sequence is TGTGCCAGCAGTCCGGACTTCAGCTCCTACAATGAGCAGTTCTTC. This codes for CASSPDFSSYNEQFF.

This clonotype was seen repeatedly, ten times or more. CDR3 in amino acids: CATSRGRGTQSSYNEQFF. The CDR3 DNA sequence: TGTGCCACCAGCAGAGGAAGGGGGACTCAGAGCTCCTACAATGAGCAGTTCTTC. The rearrangement links TRBV15 to TRBJ2-1; TRBD1 or TRBD2 may be the D gene (6 bases each). V was trimmed by 1 base and J by 0 bases, leaving 16 bases between them. The CDR3 contains 18 residues. In germline, CDR1 is LNHNV, CDR2 YYDKDF (reference sequence).

This clonotype was counted ten times or more. The chain employs TRBV9 and TRBJ1-1; D not certain. The germline V and J ends were trimmed by 0 bases and 1 base, with 10 bases remaining between them. This CDR3 contains 15 residues. The germline CDR1 and CDR2 sequences are SGDLS and YYNGEE. This chain's CDR3 is CASSVVGWANTEAFF. The CDR3, as DNA: TGTGCCAGCAGCGTAGTGGGCTGGGCGAACACTGAAGCTTTCTTT.

The chain links TRBV19 to TRBJ1-3; D unresolved. V was pared by 5 bases and J by 1 base, with 12 bases between. Germline V gives CDR1 LNHDA, CDR2 SQIVND (reference sequence). CDR3 length: 15 residues. Here the CDR3 DNA reads TGTGCCAGTAGTCCCGGATGGTTGTCTGGAAACACCATATATTTT. Residues: CASSPGWLSGNTIYF.

This clonotype came up many times. The chain links TRBV12-3 or TRBV12-4 to TRBJ1-5; tentatively, D is TRBD1 (5 bases). V was trimmed by 3 bases and J by 0 bases, leaving 15 bases between them. This CDR3 is 17 amino acids long. CDR3 sequence: CASSLIGGGHSNQPQHF. Here the CDR3 DNA reads TGTGCCAGCAGTTTGATTGGGGGAGGGCATAGCAATCAGCCCCAGCATTTT.

Details on this clonotype: A read error is likely, as this CDR3 ends without the conserved phenylalanine or tryptophan. This chain connects TRBV29-1 to TRBJ2-7; 7 nucleotides line up with TRBD2. The V and J ends lost 0 bases and 1 base, in that order; junction bases with no gene match: 9. Germline V gene sequence: CDR1 SQVTM, CDR2 ANQGSEA. This CDR3 has 16 amino acids. The CDR3 reads CSVEDLVLGGSYEQYL. As DNA, the CDR3 is TGCAGCGTTGAAGATTTAGTTTTGGGGGGGTCCTACGAGCAGTACCTC.

The chain links TRBV12-3 or TRBV12-4 to TRBJ1-6, with no clear D. V was shortened by 8 bases and J by 5 bases, with 10 bases between the two germline ends. This CDR3 spans 13 amino acids. Here the CDR3 DNA reads TGTGCCAGCGGGCCCTTAAATAATTCACCCCTCCACTTT. Residues: CASGPLNNSPLHF.

The sample holds many counts of this clonotype. This rearrangement joins TRBV3-1 to TRBJ2-7; 9 bases agree with TRBD2. CDR3 length: 13 amino acids. In germline, CDR1 is LGHDT, CDR2 YNNKEL (reference sequence). V was clipped by 9 bases and J by 0 bases; unmatched bases: 3. CDR3 protein: CASSTSGSYEQYF. CDR3 in DNA: TGTGCCAGTTCGACTAGCGGCTCCTACGAGCAGTACTTC.

This clonotype showed up many times. The rearrangement links TRBV25-1 to TRBJ1-1; no clear D. The CDR3 is 12 amino acids. CDR1 is MGHDK and CDR2 is SYGVNS in the germline V gene. V lost 7 bases, J lost 0 bases, and 6 bases lay in between. As DNA, the CDR3 is TGTGCCAGCACTGCTTTGAACACTGAAGCTTTCTTT. It specifies CASTALNTEAFF.

In its sample, this clonotype was seen a few times. The CDR3, as DNA: TGTGCCAGTAGTCGGATTTCGGGTCAGCCCCAGCATTTT. This codes for CASSRISGQPQHF. The chain uses TRBV19 and TRBJ1-5; D gene ambiguous. Germline loops: CDR1 LNHDA, CDR2 SQIVND (reference sequence). The CDR3 extends over 13 amino acids. Trimming stripped 5 bases from V and 6 bases from J, with 11 bases between.

This clonotype was picked up many times. The CDR3 region is CASSEDTSNQPQHF. CDR3 sequence (DNA): TGTGCCAGCAGTGAGGACACCAGCAATCAGCCCCAGCATTTT. The chain joins TRBV2 to TRBJ1-5, with D perhaps matching TRBD1 (5 bases). CDR1 SNHLY and CDR2 FYNNEI come from the germline V gene. CDR3 size: 14 residues. V lost 3 bases and J lost 1, with 7 bases in between.

On this clonotype itself: This may stem from a read error, because a much larger clone lies one nucleotide away. The chain recombines TRBV12-3 or TRBV12-4 with TRBJ2-5; 9 nucleotides agree with TRBD2. This CDR3 is built from 15 residues. Here the CDR3 DNA reads TGTACCAGCAGATCCATGACTAGCGGCCAAGAGACCCAGTACTTC. Protein: CTSRSMTSGQETQYF.

The chain carries TRBV12-3 or TRBV12-4 and TRBJ2-7; 9 nucleotides agree with TRBD2. Trimming removed 2 bases from V and 6 bases from J; junction bases left unmatched: 8. CDR3 length: 15 amino acids. CDR3 loop: CASSLYAGGPAEQYF. DNA of the CDR3: TGTGCCAGCAGTTTATACGCGGGAGGGCCGGCCGAGCAGTACTTC.